This TCR beta chain came from a study of PD-L1 blockade in urothelial cancer. The J segment lost 6 bases and the V segment lost 3 bases, leaving 4 bases of the junction unmatched. Germline CDR1 is SNHLY and CDR2 is FYNNEI. There are 14 residues in the CDR3. As for time point: pretreatment peripheral blood. Sequencing used immunoSEQ multiplex PCR; TCRdb keeps in-frame clones, though not all of them. The sample holds roughly 50,000 clones, over 75% seen once. The source is a man aged 65-85 years with urothelial cancer. The chain employs TRBV2 and TRBJ2-1; TRBD2 matches 8 bases. The source was PBMCs, collected around atezolizumab (anti-PD-L1) treatment. The CDR3 DNA sequence: TGTGCCAGCAGTGACTCCCGGGGGGGCAATGAGCAGTTCTTC. It translates to CASSDSRGGNEQFF.